These 4 T cell receptor beta chains were all obtained from the same sample, sequenced in a study of shared clonotypes between healthy human individuals. Measured with immunoSEQ multiplex PCR; TCRdb has only the in-frame clones, and not every one. Of hundreds of thousands of clones listed, approximately 75% are singletons. Sequenced input: memory CD4+ T cells sorted from blood. The subset: CD45RA-negative fraction. All receptors derive from a woman in her 30s in good health.

CDR3 coding DNA: TGTGCCAGCAGCATTGCCATCGGGGCCACAGATACGCAGTATTTT. Translation gives CASSIAIGATDTQYF. The chain carries TRBV5-4 and TRBJ2-3, with D perhaps TRBD1 or TRBD2 (5 bases each). Trimming shortened V by 4 bases and J by 2 bases, and 14 bases separated the two germline ends. Per germline, CDR1 SGHNT and CDR2 YYREEE (reference sequence). The CDR3 has 15 residues.

This chain connects TRBV6-5 to TRBJ2-3; 10 bases are a match to TRBD2. CDR3 length: 15 amino acids. Germline loops: CDR1 MNHEY, CDR2 SVGAGI. J gave up 8 bases and V 2 bases, and 7 bases lay outside the gene matches. The CDR3 nucleotides read TGTGCCAGCAGTTACATGGTAGCGGGAGGAGGTACGCAGTATTTT. Protein product: CASSYMVAGGGTQYF.

Concerning this clone: At one boundary the junction diverges from the germline segment, which might be a read error. V gene TRBV7-8 combines with J gene TRBJ2-3, with D perhaps TRBD1 or TRBD2 (5 bases each). Germline V CDR1 and CDR2: SGHVS, FQNEAQ. The CDR3 extends over 17 amino acids. As DNA, the CDR3 is TGTACCAGCAGCCCCAGCGGCGCAGGGTTTGGTGCAGATACGCAGTATTTT. Translated: CTSSPSGAGFGADTQYF.

This clone was seen once. The chain has TRBV2 and TRBJ2-3; 7 bases are a match to TRBD1. The CDR3 loop spans 15 amino acids. V shed 4 bases, J shed 1 base, and the junction held 5 bases outside the gene matches. Germline V CDR1 and CDR2: SNHLY, FYNNEI. The CDR3 sequence: CASSVDRFRTDTQYF. The CDR3 DNA follows: TGTGCCAGCAGTGTGGACAGGTTTCGCACAGATACGCAGTATTTT.